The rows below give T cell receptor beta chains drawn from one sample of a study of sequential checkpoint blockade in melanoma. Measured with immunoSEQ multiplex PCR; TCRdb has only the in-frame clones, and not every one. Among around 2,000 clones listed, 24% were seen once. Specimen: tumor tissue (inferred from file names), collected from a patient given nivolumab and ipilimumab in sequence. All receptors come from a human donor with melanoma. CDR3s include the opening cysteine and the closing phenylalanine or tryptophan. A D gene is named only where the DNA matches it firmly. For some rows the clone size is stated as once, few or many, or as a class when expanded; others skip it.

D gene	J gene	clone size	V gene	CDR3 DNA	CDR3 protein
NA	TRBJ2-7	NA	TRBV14	TGTGCCAGCAGCCAAGATGGGACAAGAGCCTACGAGCAGTACTTC	CASSQDGTRAYEQYF
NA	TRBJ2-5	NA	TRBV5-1	TGCGCCAGCAGCTTGGCCCGGGGGCAAGAGACCCAGTACTTC	CASSLARGQETQYF
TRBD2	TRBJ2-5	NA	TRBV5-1	TGCGCCAGCAGTTACGGACTAGCGGGGGGGATCCAAGAGACCCAGTACTTC	CASSYGLAGGIQETQYF
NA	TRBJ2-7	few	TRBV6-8	TGTGCCAGCAGTTACTCGACCTCTTATGCGGACGAGCAGTACTTC	CASSYSTSYADEQYF
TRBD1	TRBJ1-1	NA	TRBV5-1	TGCGCCAGCAGCGACCGGGACAGATATAACACTGAAGCTTTCTTT	CASSDRDRYNTEAFF
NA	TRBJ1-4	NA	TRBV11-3	TGTGCCAGCAGCTTAGGCCACCCCGGGGAAAAACTGTTTTTT	CASSLGHPGEKLFF
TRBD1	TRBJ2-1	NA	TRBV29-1	TGCAGCGTCTTTGGACAGGCCCCCTCCAATGAGCAGTTCTTC	CSVFGQAPSNEQFF
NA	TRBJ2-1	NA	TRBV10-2	TGCGCCAGCAGTCTCCAGGACACATACAATGAGCAGTTCTTC	CASSLQDTYNEQFF
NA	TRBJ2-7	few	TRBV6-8	TGTGCCAGCAAGTCCCGGGGGCAGGCCTACGAGCAGTACTTC	CASKSRGQAYEQYF
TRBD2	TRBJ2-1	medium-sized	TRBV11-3	TGTGCCAGCAGCTTGGGACTAGCGGAAAACAATGAGCAGTTCTTC	CASSLGLAENNEQFF
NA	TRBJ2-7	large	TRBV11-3	TGTGCCAGCAGCCCAACAGGACATATCTACGAGCAGTACTTC	CASSPTGHIYEQYF
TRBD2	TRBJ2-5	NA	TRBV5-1	TGCGCCAGCACCCCCCTAGCGGGGGGCCAAGAGACCCAGTACTTC	CASTPLAGGQETQYF
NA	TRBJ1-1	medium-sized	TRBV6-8	TGTGCCAGCAGTTACGGCCTTCCCCCGAACACTGAAGCTTTCTTT	CASSYGLPPNTEAFF
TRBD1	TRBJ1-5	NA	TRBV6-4	TGTGCCAGCAGTTACGGACAGGAAAATCAGCCCCAGCATTTT	CASSYGQENQPQHF
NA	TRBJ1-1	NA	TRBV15	TGTGCCACCAGCTCGCCTCCACCAAAGAACACTGAAGCTTTCTTT	CATSSPPPKNTEAFF
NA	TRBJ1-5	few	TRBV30	TGTGCCTGGAGTGTCAGTGTAGACGGCCAGCCCCAGCATTTT	CAWSVSVDGQPQHF
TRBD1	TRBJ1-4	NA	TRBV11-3	TGTGCCAGCAGCCCCAGCAGGGGGCTTGAAAAACTGTTTTTT	CASSPSRGLEKLFF
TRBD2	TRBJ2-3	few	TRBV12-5	TGTGCCACCCGGCTAGCGGGGGGGTCAGATACGCAGTATTTT	CATRLAGGSDTQYF
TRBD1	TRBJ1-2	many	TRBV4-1	TGCGCCAGCAGCCGAGAGACAGGGAACTATGGCTACACCTTC	CASSRETGNYGYTF
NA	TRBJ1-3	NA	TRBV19	TGTGCCAGTAGTGCACGGGACTCCTTCCCTGGAAACACCATATATTTT	CASSARDSFPGNTIYF
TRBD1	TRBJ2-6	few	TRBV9	TGTGCCAGCAGCCAACTACCGGGACAGGGTCTCCGATCTGGGGCCAACGTCCTGACTTTC	CASSQLPGQGLRSGANVLTF
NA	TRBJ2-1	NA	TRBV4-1	TGCGCCAGCAGCCACATCCTTTCTTACTCCTACAATGAGCAGTTCTTC	CASSHILSYSYNEQFF
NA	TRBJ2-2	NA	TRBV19	TGTGCCAGCCGCCGGTCAGCAGGGATCACCGGGGAGCTGTTTTTT	CASRRSAGITGELFF
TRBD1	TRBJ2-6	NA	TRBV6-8	TGTGCCACAAGACAGGGACGCTCTGGGGCCAACGTCCTGACTTTC	CATRQGRSGANVLTF
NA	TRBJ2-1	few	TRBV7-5	TGTGCCAGCAGCTTTAGGGGGCCGGGGCTCCTGGTGGATGAGCAGTTCTTC	CASSFRGPGLLVDEQFF
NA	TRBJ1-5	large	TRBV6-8	TGTGCCAGCAGCTCCAAATGGCCCTTGGGCAATCAGCCCCAGCATTTT	CASSSKWPLGNQPQHF
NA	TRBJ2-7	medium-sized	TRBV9	TGTGCCAGCAGTAGAAGGGCCCTCGAGGGGCAGTACTTC	CASSRRALEGQYF
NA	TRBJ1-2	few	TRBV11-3	TGTGCCAGCAGCGCCCCGGGAATTGAGTATGGCTACACCTTC	CASSAPGIEYGYTF
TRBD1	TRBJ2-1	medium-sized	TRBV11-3	TGTGCCAGCAGCCGAAGGGACAGGGAAAATGAGCAGTTCTTC	CASSRRDRENEQFF
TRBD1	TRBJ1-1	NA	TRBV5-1	TGCGCCAGCAGCGTAGGGACAGTTAATATGAACACTGAAGCTTTCTTT	CASSVGTVNMNTEAFF
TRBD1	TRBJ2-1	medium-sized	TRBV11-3	TGTGCCAGCAGCTTGTGGGTAGGACAGGTCTACAATGAGCAGTTCTTC	CASSLWVGQVYNEQFF
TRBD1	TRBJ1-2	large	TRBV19	TGTGCCAGTAGGACGGTTACAGGGGTAGCTAACTATGGCTACACCTTC	CASRTVTGVANYGYTF
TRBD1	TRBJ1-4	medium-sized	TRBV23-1	TGCGCCAGCAGCCAGGAGACAGGGTCTAATGAAAAACTGTTTTTT	CASSQETGSNEKLFF
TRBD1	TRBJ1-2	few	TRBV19	TGTGCCAGTAGTCTGGACAGGGGGCGAATGGGCTATGGCTACACCTTC	CASSLDRGRMGYGYTF
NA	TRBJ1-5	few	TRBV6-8	TGTGCCAGCAGACACAGGACGACGCAGAATCAGCCCCAGCATTTT	CASRHRTTQNQPQHF
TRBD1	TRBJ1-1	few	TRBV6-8	TGTGCCAGCAGGGGACAGGGGTCAGTGAACACTGAAGCTTTCTTT	CASRGQGSVNTEAFF
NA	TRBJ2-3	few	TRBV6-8	TGTGCCAGCAGCCCGGGACATAGCACAGATACGCAGTATTTT	CASSPGHSTDTQYF
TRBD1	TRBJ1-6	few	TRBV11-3	TGTGCCAGCAGGCGTTCGGACAGGTTTAATTCACCCCTCCACTTT	CASRRSDRFNSPLHF
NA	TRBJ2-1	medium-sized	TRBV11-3	TGTGCCAGCAGCTTATACAAGGGACCCCCCTACAATGAGCAGTTCTTC	CASSLYKGPPYNEQFF
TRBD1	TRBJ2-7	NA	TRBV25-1	TGTGCCAGCTCCGAGGGACAGGGTTATTACGAGCAGTACTTC	CASSEGQGYYEQYF
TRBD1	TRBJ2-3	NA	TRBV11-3	TGTGCCAGCAGCGCCTCCGACTACCTTAGACAGGGGAGACCAGATACGCAGTATTTT	CASSASDYLRQGRPDTQYF
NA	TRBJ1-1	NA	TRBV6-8	TGTGCCAGCAGTTACGGGCGCGGCGGTGAAGCTTTCTTT	CASSYGRGGEAFF
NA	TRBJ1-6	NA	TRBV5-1	TGCGCCAGCAGCTCTACAGGTGACTATAATTCACCCCTCCACTTT	CASSSTGDYNSPLHF
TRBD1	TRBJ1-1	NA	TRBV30	TGTGCCTGGAGAGGCCAGGGGGATTGGGGCACTGAAGCTTTCTTT	CAWRGQGDWGTEAFF
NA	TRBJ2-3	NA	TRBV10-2	TGCGCCAGCAGTGACAGCACCGGAGATACGCAGTATTTT	CASSDSTGDTQYF
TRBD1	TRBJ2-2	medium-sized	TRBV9	TGTGCCAGCAGCACCGATCACAGGGGCGACACCGGGGAGCTGTTTTTT	CASSTDHRGDTGELFF
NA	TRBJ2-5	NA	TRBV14	TGTGCCAGCAGCCACTACGCCCGGAGATACGAGACCCAGTACTTC	CASSHYARRYETQYF
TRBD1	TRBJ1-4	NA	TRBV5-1	TGCGCCAGCAGCGACCCACAGGGGGCGGGCGAAAAACTGTTTTTT	CASSDPQGAGEKLFF
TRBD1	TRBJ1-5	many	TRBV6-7	TGTGCCAGCAGCCGGCCGCAGGGGGTTAGCAATCAGCCCCAGCATTTT	CASSRPQGVSNQPQHF
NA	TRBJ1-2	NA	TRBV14	TGTGCCAGCAGCCCAAGGTCCCTGGCCTATGGCTACACCTTC	CASSPRSLAYGYTF
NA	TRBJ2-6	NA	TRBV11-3	TGTGCCAGCAGCTTGAGGGGCTCTGGGGCCAACGTCCTGACTTTC	CASSLRGSGANVLTF
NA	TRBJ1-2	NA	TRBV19	TGTGCCAGTGAGGCAGGGAACTATGGCTACACCTTC	CASEAGNYGYTF
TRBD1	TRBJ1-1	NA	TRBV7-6	TGTGCCAGCAGCTCGGGACAGGGGATGAACACTGAAGCTTTCTTT	CASSSGQGMNTEAFF